Below, 24 T cell receptor beta chains from the same sample are listed, as sequenced in a study of T cells in women clearing cervical HPV infection. Libraries were prepared by immunoSEQ multiplex PCR; TCRdb keeps only in-frame clonotypes and omits some of them. The listing contains around 31,000 clones. The sequencing input was blood buffy coat. These receptors originate from a woman aged 18-70 years with a cervical HPV16 infection that either progressed to CIN3+ or cleared (not recorded which).

For this clone: The read comes to an end 3 residues before the CDR3 does, leaving the germline J gene to fill in the end. The rearrangement links TRBV15 to TRBJ1-4; perhaps TRBD1 as D (6 bases). Germline V gene data show CDR1 as LNHNV and CDR2 as YYDKDF (reference sequence). The CDR3 totals 18 residues. The V gene lost 0 bases and the J gene lost 1 base, with 15 bases spanning the gap. The CDR3 region is CATSRDLGGWVTNEKLFF. CDR3 DNA (partial): TGTGCCACCAGCAGAGATCTTGGGGGCTGGGTAACTAATGAAAAA.

CDR3 bases read: TGCGCCAGCAGCTTGGACGAGGGGGCCCACACTGAA. Protein sequence: CASSLDEGAHTE. The whole CDR3 reads CASSLDEGAHTEAFF. This chain uses TRBV5-1 with TRBJ1-1; TRBD1 agrees at 7 bases. The read halts 3 residues ahead of the CDR3 end, with the missing end drawn from the germline J gene. Germline V CDR1 and CDR2: SGHRS, YFSETQ. The CDR3 consists of 15 residues. The junction had 5 bases not matched to a gene; V was cut back by 0 bases and J by 3 bases.

Comments on this clone: The read ends 3 residues shy of where the CDR3 ends; the end is completed using the germline J gene. The rearrangement uses TRBV7-3 and TRBJ2-5; TRBD1 might be the D (5 bases). The CDR3 consists of 14 residues. V shed 1 base and J shed 3 bases, with 9 bases lying between them. CDR1 is SGHTA and CDR2 is FQGTGA in the germline V gene. The CDR3 reads CASSLSGREETQYF. The CDR3 DNA, read in part, is TGTGCCAGCAGCTTAAGCGGCAGGGAAGAGACC.

The covered CDR3 bases are TGTGCCAGCAGCCCTCTAGCGGGAGGGCCGCCGGGTGAG. Its translation: CASSPLAGGPPGE. The whole CDR3 sequence is CASSPLAGGPPGEQFF. This sequence joins TRBV7-3 and TRBJ2-1, with 12 bases aligning to TRBD2. The sequence runs out 3 residues before the end of the CDR3; the remainder is reconstructed from the germline J gene. Germline-derived CDR1 and CDR2 are SGHTA and FQGTGA. The CDR3 contains 16 residues. V dropped 5 bases and J dropped 9; count of bases not matched to a gene: 11.

As concerns this clone: The sequenced fragment ends 3 residues before the CDR3 boundary, so the rest is inferred from the germline J gene. This chain joins TRBV28 and TRBJ2-7; D gene unclear. Germline loops: CDR1 MDHEN, CDR2 SYDVKM. The CDR3 runs 13 residues. V lost 6 bases, J lost 3 bases, and 12 bases lay in between. The CDR3 protein is CASSIRLDYEQYF. The sequenced CDR3 bases are TGTGCCAGCAGCATCCGACTTGACTACGAG. Together with reference TRBV28 and TRBJ2-7, the CDR3 gives the full variable domain: DVKVTQSSRYLVKRTGEKVFLECVQDMDHENMFWYRQDPGLGLRLIYFSYDVKMKEKGDIPEGYSVSREKKERFSLILESASTNQTSMYLCASSIRLDYEQYFGPGTRLTVT.

Notes on this clone: The read falls 3 residues short of the CDR3 end, and the missing part is taken from the germline J gene. The J gene is TRBJ2-1, the V gene TRBV5-6; D might be TRBD1 (6 bases). Trimming took 0 bases from V and 7 from J, leaving 14 bases between them. The CDR3 spans 15 residues. Germline V lookup: CDR1 SGHDT, CDR2 YYEEEE. The part of the CDR3 DNA that was read is TGTGCCAGCAGCTTGGGGTCAGGGGCCTGGAATGAG. Translated: CASSLGSGAWNE. The whole CDR3 protein is CASSLGSGAWNEQFF. The full variable domain, completed using reference TRBV5-6 and TRBJ2-1, is DAGVTQSPTHLIKTRGQQVTLRCSPKSGHDTVSWYQQALGQGPQFIFQYYEEEERQRGNFPDRFSGHQFPNYSSELNVNALLLGDSALYLCASSLGSGAWNEQFFGPGTRLTVL.

Notes on this clone: From the germline J gene comes the end of the CDR3, since the read stops 3 residues before it. This chain joins TRBV7-9 and TRBJ2-2; 8 bases are a match to TRBD1. Germline loops: CDR1 SEHNR, CDR2 FQNEAQ (reference sequence). This CDR3 is 15 amino acids long. Unmatched junction bases numbered 5, after V lost 1 base and J lost 7 bases. The DNA read from the CDR3 is TGTGCCAGCAGCTTAGGACAGGGGAATGACGGGGAG. It codes for CASSLGQGNDGE. The entire CDR3 reads CASSLGQGNDGELFF.

Turning to this clone: The observed sequence ends 3 residues before the CDR3 terminus, with the missing tail filled in from the germline J gene. The chain carries TRBV10-3 and TRBJ1-2, with D possibly TRBD1 on 5 matching bases. CDR1 and CDR2 from the germline V gene are ENHRY and SYGVKD. The CDR3 is 15 amino acids. Trimming stripped 3 bases from V and 3 bases from J, with 14 bases between. CDR3 loop: CAISDHDGGDYGYTF. The part of the CDR3 DNA that was read is TGTGCCATCAGTGACCATGACGGGGGAGACTATGGC.

CDR3 residues: CSAPPRQERGDEQFF. The part of the CDR3 DNA that was read is TGCAGTGCTCCCCCTAGGCAGGAAAGAGGGGATGAG. The chain links TRBV20-1 to TRBJ2-1; tentatively, D is TRBD1 or TRBD2 (5 bases each). The CDR3 extends 3 residues past the end of the read, so its final part is completed from the germline J gene. CDR3 length: 15 residues. V was pared by 5 bases and J by 8 bases, with 22 bases between. Per germline, CDR1 DFQATT and CDR2 SNEGSKA (reference sequence).

Regarding this clone: The CDR3 goes on 3 residues after the read ends, and that part is filled in from the germline J gene. The rearrangement joins TRBV7-3 to TRBJ2-2; 10 nucleotides align to TRBD2. Germline V CDR1 and CDR2: SGHTA, FQGTGA. The CDR3 covers 16 residues. V gave up 1 base and J gave up 4 bases; unmatched junction bases: 3. The part of the CDR3 DNA that was read is TGTGCCAGCAGCTTAAATCTAGCGGGGGTCACCGGGGAG. It translates to CASSLNLAGVTGE. The full CDR3 protein reads CASSLNLAGVTGELFF.

A word on this clone: The CDR3 end falls 3 residues outside the read, so it is completed with the germline J gene. J is TRBJ2-7 and V is TRBV18, with D unresolved. CDR1 and CDR2 from the germline V gene are KGHSH and LQKENI. V was cut by 6 bases and J by 3 bases, with 12 bases left in between. The CDR3 consists of 13 residues. The CDR3 loop is CASSLLPGYEQYF. The CDR3 bases that were read are TGTGCCAGCTCCCTACTCCCTGGCTACGAG. Combining the CDR3 with reference TRBV18 and TRBJ2-7 gives the whole variable domain NAGVMQNPRHLVRRRGQEARLRCSPMKGHSHVYWYRQLPEEGLKFMVYLQKENIIDESGMPKERFSAEFPKEGPSILRIQQVVRGDSAAYFCASSLLPGYEQYFGPGTRLTVT.

As concerns this clone: Coverage ceases 3 residues before the CDR3 finishes, and the germline J gene fills in the end. The sample contains more than one DNA sequence encoding this CDR3. The chain employs TRBV2 and TRBJ2-5; 7 bases match TRBD1. The germline CDR1 and CDR2 sequences are SNHLY and FYNNEI. The CDR3 has 13 residues. Trimming took 4 bases from V and 5 from J; bases not matched to a gene: 4. The CDR3 is CASSGQGGETQYF. The DNA read from the CDR3 is TGTGCCAGCAGTGGACAGGGTGGGGAGACC.

Concerning this clone: The missing CDR3 end, 3 residues past where the read stops, is filled in from the germline J gene. The rearrangement uses TRBV19 and TRBJ2-7, with 7 bases fitting TRBD2. The V gene's germline CDR1 is LNHDA and CDR2 SQIVND (reference sequence). The CDR3 has 12 amino acids. Trimming cost V 9 bases and J 2 bases; bases outside gene matches: 4. The DNA read from the CDR3 is TGTGCCAGCTCGGGACTAACCTACGAG. Amino acids: CASSGLTYE. The full-length CDR3 reads as CASSGLTYEQYF.

A note on this clone: Read coverage stops 3 residues before the CDR3 terminus; the germline J gene supplies the remainder. The J gene is TRBJ2-1, the V gene TRBV18, with 10 bases identical to TRBD1. CDR1 is KGHSH and CDR2 is LQKENI in the germline V gene. The CDR3 loop spans 16 amino acids. V lost 3 bases, J lost 5 bases, and 7 bases stayed unmatched. The sequenced part of the CDR3 DNA is TGTGCCAGCTCACCTCCGGGACAGGGGTGGCACAATGAG. Its translation: CASSPPGQGWHNE. The entire CDR3 protein reads CASSPPGQGWHNEQFF.

In regard to this clone: Read data end 3 residues before the CDR3 end; the end is taken from the germline J gene. This rearrangement joins TRBV6-2 or TRBV6-3 to TRBJ2-2; D might be TRBD1 (6 bases). Germline CDR1 and CDR2: MNHEY and SVGEGT. The V end was cut by 7 bases, the J end by 5 bases, with 11 bases between. There are 13 residues in the CDR3. The chain's CDR3 is CASTRGETGELFF. CDR3 bases read: TGTGCCAGCACCAGGGGTGAGACCGGGGAG.

For this clone: The DNA ends 3 residues before the CDR3 does, and the rest of the CDR3 is filled in from the germline J gene. The rearrangement links TRBV20-1 to TRBJ2-7; D is unresolved. The CDR3 contains 12 residues. Trimming shortened V by 1 base and J by 4 bases, and 8 bases separated the two germline ends. Germline CDR1 reads DFQATT; CDR2 reads SNEGSKA (reference sequence). Partial CDR3 DNA: TGCAGTGCTAGAGGCCCAGAGTACGAG. Translated: CSARGPEYE. In full, the CDR3 is CSARGPEYEQYF.

A word on this clone: The CDR3 end lies 3 residues beyond the end of the read and is filled in from the germline J gene. The rearrangement links TRBV30 to TRBJ2-1; D not certain. Trimming took off 1 base at V and 5 bases at J, with 9 bases between the two ends. There are 13 residues in the CDR3. The germline CDR1 and CDR2 sequences are GTSNPN and SVGIG (reference sequence). CDR3 DNA (partial): TGTGCCTGGAGTGCAGGATTCGACAATGAG. It is translated as CAWSAGFDNE. The full CDR3 sequence reads CAWSAGFDNEQFF. The entire variable domain, with the rest obtained from reference TRBV30 and TRBJ2-1, is as follows: SQTIHQWPATLVQPVGSPLSLECTVEGTSNPNLYWYRQAAGRGLQLLFYSVGIGQISSEVPQNLSASRPQDRQFILSSKKLLLSDSGFYLCAWSAGFDNEQFFGPGTRLTVL.

On this clone itself: Read sequence stops 3 residues before the CDR3 end, and the germline J gene provides the missing end. This rearrangement joins TRBV7-9 to TRBJ1-2; D ambiguous. Germline loops: CDR1 SEHNR, CDR2 FQNEAQ (reference sequence). This CDR3 is 12 amino acids long. Here the CDR3 reads CASSLGSNIYTF. The sequenced CDR3 bases are TGTGCCAGCAGCTTAGGTTCAAACATC.

Comments on this clone: The DNA ends 3 residues before the CDR3 does, and the rest of the CDR3 is filled in from the germline J gene. The V call is TRBV7-9, the J call TRBJ2-5, with D possibly matching TRBD1 (5 bases). The CDR3 is 14 amino acids. Looked up from germline, CDR1 is SEHNR and CDR2 is FQNEAQ (reference sequence). The V end was cut by 5 bases, the J end by 2 bases, with 12 bases between. The covered CDR3 bases are TGTGCCAGCAGCACGGCGCCAGGGCAAGAGACC. The encoded protein is CASSTAPGQET. The full CDR3 protein is CASSTAPGQETQYF.

Comment on this clone: Read data end 3 residues before the CDR3 end; the end is taken from the germline J gene. This rearrangement joins TRBV2 to TRBJ2-7; TRBD1 might be the D (6 bases). This CDR3 has 15 residues. CDR1 is SNHLY, CDR2 FYNNEI, per germline. Trimming took off 3 bases at V and 2 bases at J, with 14 bases between the two ends. CDR3 DNA, as far as it was read: TGTGCCAGCAGTGAGGGGGCAGGCTGGGCCTACGAG. This gives the protein CASSEGAGWAYE. The whole CDR3 sequence is CASSEGAGWAYEQYF.

Regarding this clone: The CDR3 end falls 3 residues outside the read, so it is completed with the germline J gene. The rearrangement links TRBV7-3 to TRBJ2-1; the D call may be TRBD1 or TRBD2 (6 bases each). V lost 2 bases and J lost 8, with 10 bases in between. The CDR3 has 13 amino acids. Per germline, CDR1 SGHTA and CDR2 FQGTGA. Incomplete CDR3 DNA: TGTGCCAGCAGCTTAGGAGGGACATATGAG. This codes for CASSLGGTYE. The entire CDR3 reads CASSLGGTYEQFF.

As regards this clone: The CDR3 is cut off 3 residues early in the read; its end comes from the germline J gene. The chain recombines TRBV7-2 with TRBJ2-5; 8 nucleotides line up with TRBD2. CDR1 SGHTA and CDR2 FQGNSA come from the germline V gene. Trimming took 2 bases from V and 4 from J; bases not matched to a gene: 6. The CDR3 length is 15 residues. CDR3 DNA (partial): TGTGCCAGCAGCTTAACGAGGGGGACTAGAGAGACC. Encoded protein: CASSLTRGTRET. The whole CDR3 protein reads CASSLTRGTRETQYF.

To note about this clone: The read ends 3 residues before the CDR3 terminus; that terminus is restored from the germline J gene. J is TRBJ1-4 and V is TRBV4-2; tentatively, D is TRBD1 (6 bases). The CDR3 runs to 12 residues. V was cut by 4 bases and J by 8 bases, with 8 bases left in between. Germline V gives CDR1 LGHNA, CDR2 YNFKEQ. Incomplete CDR3 DNA: TGTGCCAGCAGCCCTAGGGGGGAAAAA. Translated: CASSPRGEK. The CDR3, in full, reads CASSPRGEKLFF.

With regard to this clone: The CDR3 extends 3 residues past the end of the read, so its final part is completed from the germline J gene. This chain links TRBV10-3 with TRBJ2-2, with 11 nucleotides matching TRBD2. J gave up 3 bases and V 6 bases, and 6 bases lay outside the gene matches. The CDR3 covers 16 residues. Germline lookup yields CDR1 ENHRY and CDR2 SYGVKD. The CDR3 is CAIRGSSGGDTGELFF. CDR3 DNA, as far as it was read: TGTGCCATCAGGGGGAGTAGCGGGGGGGACACCGGGGAG.